A selection of T cell receptor beta chains follows, all from one sample in a study of shared clonotypes between healthy human individuals. The data were produced by immunoSEQ multiplex PCR, yet TCRdb's version contains in-frame clones alone and is incomplete. The repertoire holds some 2,000,000 clones, about 95% seen once, with more than 0.95% in the top ten. The sample was naive CD8+ T cells sorted from blood. The receptors derive from a man younger than 30 in good health. Each CDR3 is given with its conserved first and last residue. Fields, in order: V gene, D gene, J gene, clone size, CDR3 protein, CDR3 DNA. A D gene is named only where the DNA matches it firmly. Some rows mark clone size as missing; the rest say once, few, many or name a class of expanded clone.

v_gene: TRBV5-1
d_gene: TRBD1
j_gene: TRBJ1-6
abundance: few
CDR3aa: CASSLEGTGSHF
CDR3nt: TGCGCCAGCAGCTTGGAGGGGACAGGGTCGCATTTT

v_gene: TRBV6-6
d_gene: NA
j_gene: TRBJ1-5
abundance: NA
CDR3aa: CASSILGSNQPQHF
CDR3nt: TGTGCCAGCAGTATCTTGGGTAGCAATCAGCCCCAGCATTTT

v_gene: TRBV6-5
d_gene: NA
j_gene: TRBJ1-2
abundance: NA
CDR3aa: CASKVGNSGDGYTF
CDR3nt: TGTGCCAGCAAAGTCGGAAACAGTGGAGATGGCTACACCTTC

v_gene: TRBV11-2
d_gene: NA
j_gene: TRBJ2-7
abundance: NA
CDR3aa: CASSLAYSSYEQYF
CDR3nt: TGTGCCAGCAGCTTAGCCTACAGCTCCTACGAGCAGTACTTC

v_gene: TRBV27
d_gene: NA
j_gene: TRBJ1-1
abundance: NA
CDR3aa: CASSLQQKNTEAFF
CDR3nt: TGTGCCAGCAGTTTACAACAGAAGAACACTGAAGCTTTCTTT

v_gene: TRBV7-9
d_gene: NA
j_gene: TRBJ2-7
abundance: NA
CDR3aa: CASSLLGEIEQYF
CDR3nt: TGTGCCAGCAGCCTACTGGGGGAGATCGAGCAGTACTTC

v_gene: TRBV7-9
d_gene: NA
j_gene: TRBJ1-2
abundance: NA
CDR3aa: CASSIDSNYGYTF
CDR3nt: TGTGCCAGCAGCATAGACAGCAACTATGGCTACACCTTC

v_gene: TRBV9
d_gene: TRBD1
j_gene: TRBJ2-5
abundance: NA
CDR3aa: CASSLGQGAVTQYF
CDR3nt: TGTGCCAGCAGCCTCGGGCAGGGGGCGGTGACCCAGTACTTC

v_gene: TRBV5-4
d_gene: TRBD2
j_gene: TRBJ2-3
abundance: NA
CDR3aa: CASSGGLAGDADTQYF
CDR3nt: TGTGCCAGCAGCGGGGGACTAGCGGGAGACGCAGATACGCAGTATTTT

v_gene: TRBV30
d_gene: NA
j_gene: TRBJ1-2
abundance: NA
CDR3aa: CAIGGANGYTF
CDR3nt: TGTGCAATCGGAGGCGCGAATGGCTACACCTTC

v_gene: TRBV30
d_gene: TRBD1
j_gene: TRBJ2-7
abundance: NA
CDR3aa: CAWGQGSHEQYF
CDR3nt: TGTGCCTGGGGACAGGGATCCCACGAGCAGTACTTC

v_gene: TRBV2
d_gene: NA
j_gene: TRBJ2-5
abundance: NA
CDR3aa: CASSERGASQETQYF
CDR3nt: TGTGCCAGCAGTGAAAGGGGGGCTTCCCAAGAGACCCAGTACTTC

v_gene: TRBV11-2
d_gene: NA
j_gene: TRBJ2-7
abundance: NA
CDR3aa: CASSPLGTGYSYEQYF
CDR3nt: TGTGCCAGCAGCCCCCTGGGGACTGGCTACTCCTACGAGCAGTACTTC

v_gene: TRBV6-1
d_gene: NA
j_gene: TRBJ2-7
abundance: NA
CDR3aa: CASSARHIEDEQYF
CDR3nt: TGTGCCAGCAGTGCCCGGCACATCGAGGACGAGCAGTACTTC

v_gene: TRBV7-9
d_gene: NA
j_gene: TRBJ2-7
abundance: NA
CDR3aa: CASSLVKGVGIAGQYF
CDR3nt: TGTGCCAGCAGCTTAGTTAAGGGAGTGGGGATTGCGGGGCAGTACTTC

v_gene: TRBV9
d_gene: NA
j_gene: TRBJ2-7
abundance: NA
CDR3aa: CASSVSDGGSSYEQYF
CDR3nt: TGTGCCAGCAGCGTCTCCGACGGGGGTTCCTCCTACGAGCAGTACTTC

v_gene: TRBV6-4
d_gene: NA
j_gene: TRBJ2-3
abundance: NA
CDR3aa: CASSESSQRGTDTQYF
CDR3nt: TGTGCCAGCAGTGAGTCCTCCCAGCGGGGCACAGATACGCAGTATTTT